The sequence of this T cell receptor (beta chain) was determined in a study of blood T cell repertoires in COVID-19. The CDR3 covers 15 residues. Per the germline V gene, CDR1 is SNHLY and CDR2 is FYNNEI. Trimming cost V 6 bases and J 3 bases, with 15 bases left between them. Sequenced by immunoSEQ multiplex PCR; TCRdb stores in-frame clones only, minus some. The sample contains about 160,000 clones, roughly 82% of which appear only once. The clonotype originates from a human donor with acute or convalescent COVID-19. The donor label of this sample is uncertain. Sequencing input: peripheral blood. The J gene is TRBJ1-5, the V gene TRBV2; TRBD1 might be the D (6 bases). CDR3 bases: TGTGCCAGCAGCCCTCAATCAGGGGCCAATCAGCCCCAGCATTTT. Translated, it gives CASSPQSGANQPQHF.